This TCR beta chain was sequenced during a study of T-cell memory formation after mild COVID-19. Each CDR3 protein is one row after TCRdb ran MiXCR on the 5' RACE reads. Counted here are roughly 450,000 distinct CDR3 sequences, under 20% occurring once; the ten biggest clones make up roughly a fifth. Germline V gene lookup returns CDR1 SGHRS and CDR2 YFSETQ. The CDR3 has 14 residues. J gave up 9 bases and V 2 bases, and 7 bases lay outside the gene matches. This clonotype was counted only a few times. Its cognate antigen is unknown. Overall study results and limits: CD4/CD8 balance held among clones contracting day 15 to 85, and later expanders leaned CD4+. CD4+ contracting clones lay mainly in CM and EM, CD8+ ones in EMRA.

The chain recombines TRBV5-1 with TRBJ2-1; TRBD2 matches at 8 bases. The receptor was derived from a man younger than 30 who had mild COVID-19 (a few samples of this study predate the infection). Cell type and time point are not known. Sequenced: PBMCs or a T cell subset sorted from them (not recorded which). The CDR3 nucleotides read TGCGCCAGCAGCTTATCAGCGGGGGTAGTTGAGCAGTTCTTC. Translation gives CASSLSAGVVEQFF. Full variable domain (rest looked up from reference TRBV5-1 and TRBJ2-1): KAGVTQTPRYLIKTRGQQVTLSCSPISGHRSVSWYQQTPGQGLQFLFEYFSETQRNKGNFPGRFSGRQFSNSRSEMNVSTLELGDSALYLCASSLSAGVVEQFFGPGTRLTVL.